What follows is one TCR beta chain and its context. What it binds is not known. These data originate in a study of Ad26.COV2.S vaccination and SARS-CoV-2 variants. The wider study: Ad26.COV2.S was injected intramuscularly once or twice, 56 days apart. General study points: Participants given vaccine showed non-spike TCR breadth similar to that of placebo recipients. Researchers cautioned that TCR breadth and depth analyses may have underestimated total T cell responses. Spike-specific responses of CD8+ and CD4+ T cells were reported to display substantial breadth after vaccination.

Per germline, CDR1 SEHNR and CDR2 FQNEAQ (reference sequence). The ends lost 5 bases at V and 1 base at J; junction bases unmatched: 3. The length of the CDR3 is 15 residues. The table came from immunoSEQ multiplex PCR; TCRdb's copy has only in-frame clones and leaves some out. Altogether almost 400,000 clones are present, 70% to 90% being singletons, with the ten largest covering 1.5% to 2%. Specified treatment: 15 to 20 received Ad26.COV2.S at low or high dose, single or two shots; roughly five received placebo; per-sample allocation not given. Samples came from day 63 after the first vaccine or placebo injection.

The source of this sequence is a person aged 18-65 years who received the Ad26.COV2.S COVID-19 vaccine or a placebo. This chain links TRBV7-9 with TRBJ2-1; 9 bases agree with TRBD1. Specimen: peripheral blood, collected in a trial of Ad26.COV2.S vaccine versus placebo. The CDR3 region is CASSRDRASYNEQFF. CDR3 nucleotides: TGTGCCAGCAGCCGGGACAGGGCTTCCTACAATGAGCAGTTCTTC.